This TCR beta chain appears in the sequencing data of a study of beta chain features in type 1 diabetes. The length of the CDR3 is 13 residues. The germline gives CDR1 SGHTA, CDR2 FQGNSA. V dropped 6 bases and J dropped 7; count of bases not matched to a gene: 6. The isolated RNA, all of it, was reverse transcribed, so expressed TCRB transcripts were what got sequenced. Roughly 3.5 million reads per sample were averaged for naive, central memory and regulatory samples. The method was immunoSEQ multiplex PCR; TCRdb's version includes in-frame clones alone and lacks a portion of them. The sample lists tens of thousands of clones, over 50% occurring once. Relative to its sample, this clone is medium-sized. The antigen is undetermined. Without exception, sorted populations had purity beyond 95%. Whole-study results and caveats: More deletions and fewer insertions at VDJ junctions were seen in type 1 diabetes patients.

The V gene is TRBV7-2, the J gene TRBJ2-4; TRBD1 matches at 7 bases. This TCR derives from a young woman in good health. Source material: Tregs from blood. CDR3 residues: CASSSVTGNIQYF. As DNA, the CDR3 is TGTGCCAGCAGTTCGGTGACAGGGAACATTCAGTACTTC. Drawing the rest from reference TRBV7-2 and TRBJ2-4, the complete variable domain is GAGVSQSPSNKVTEKGKDVELRCDPISGHTALYWYRQSLGQGLEFLIYFQGNSAPDKSGLPSDRFSAERTGGSVSTLTIQRTQQEDSAVYLCASSSVTGNIQYFGAGTRLSVL.